These T cell receptor beta chains were read from a single sample in a study of shared clonotypes between healthy human individuals. TCRdb's copy holds only in-frame clones and misses some; the assay was immunoSEQ multiplex PCR. The data contain about 2.2 million clones, around 95% of them seen just once; the ten biggest clones take up over 1.5%. Source material: naive CD8+ T cells from PBMCs. The receptors here all came from a man aged 18 to 30 in good health. Some clones in this sample may be carry-over from other donors' samples. The CDR3 runs from the conserved cysteine through the conserved F or W. A D gene is named only where the DNA matches it firmly. Clone size is shown for a subset of rows, as once, few, many or a class of expanded clone.

>-|TRBJ2-7|TRBV7-9|-
TGTGCCAGCAGCTTAGTCGCCTCCTACGAGCAGTACTTC
CASSLVASYEQYF
>-|TRBJ2-1|TRBV7-2|-
TGTGCCAGCAGCCCCCGGAGGAAAGCGTACAATGAGCAGTTCTTC
CASSPRRKAYNEQFF
>-|TRBJ2-3|TRBV9|-
TGTGCCAGCAGCGTGGGAGGAGGGAGAACAGATACGCAGTATTTT
CASSVGGGRTDTQYF
>-|TRBJ2-7|TRBV7-2|-
TGTGCCAGCAGCTTATCTCGGGCGGGGTCCTACGAGCAGTACTTC
CASSLSRAGSYEQYF
>few|TRBJ2-7|TRBV4-1|TRBD2
TGCGCCAGCAGCCAAGAGCGGAGGGCGGGAGGGATCTACGAGCAGTACTTC
CASSQERRAGGIYEQYF
>-|TRBJ1-4|TRBV7-6|-
TGTGCCAGCAGCTCCCGGGGACCGGGGTTAGAAAAACTGTTTTTT
CASSSRGPGLEKLFF
>once|TRBJ2-7|TRBV19|-
TGTGCCAGTAGTATAGGCGGACCTTACTCCTACGAGCAGTACTTC
CASSIGGPYSYEQYF
>-|TRBJ2-1|TRBV27|TRBD2
TGTGCCAGCAGTATAGCGGGAGGTGGATACAATGAGCAGTTCTTC
CASSIAGGGYNEQFF
>-|TRBJ2-7|TRBV7-8|-
TGTGCCAGCAGCTCGCCCGGCGAGCAGTACTTC
CASSSPGEQYF
>-|TRBJ2-1|TRBV29-1|-
TGCAGCGTGGGGGGTAAGCAAGAGCAGTTCTTC
CSVGGKQEQFF